The source of this T cell receptor (beta chain) is a study of identical twins. Study-wide findings and caveats: Insertion counts were lower in abundant cord blood beta clonotypes, a trend that memory repertoires did not show. It was possible that invariant MAIT and iNKT cells partly confounded the zero-insertion analyses.

TCRdb independently ran MiXCR on the 5' RACE reads; one entry per CDR3 protein. The sample includes roughly 240,000 distinct CDR3 sequences, 7.5% seen only once; the top ten take roughly 5%. This clonotype was counted many times. Its target is not known. Trimming removed 0 bases from V and 3 bases from J, with 12 bases in between. Per germline, CDR1 SGHAT and CDR2 FQNNGV. CDR3 size: 15 residues. The donors were all healthy and Caucasian. These sequences were also reported in another study, on yellow fever vaccine responses in identical twins. That work states: Reportedly, twins showed a vaccine T cell response that looked partly convergent and partly personalized.

Input material: CD8+ T cells sorted from blood. This rearrangement joins TRBV11-2 to TRBJ2-7; D not certain. This receptor was obtained from a woman younger than 35 in good health. The CDR3 is CASSLESPRFYEQYV. CDR3 nucleotide sequence: TGTGCCAGCAGCTTAGAATCGCCTCGGTTCTACGAGCAGTACGTC.